Reported below is one T cell receptor beta chain. This entry belongs to a study of OX40 agonist ivuxolimab in advanced cancers. Clones were read by immunoSEQ multiplex PCR, and TCRdb kept only the in-frame ones, dropping some. The table records 40,000 to 60,000 clones, 80% to 85% of them present only once. The TCR was taken from an adult with an advanced solid tumor such as melanoma, head and neck, liver or kidney cancer. The source was CD4+ or CD8+ T cells sorted from blood, collected in a trial of the OX40 agonist ivuxolimab.

The CDR3 is CAISGTGTEETQYF. As DNA, the CDR3 is TGTGCCATCAGTGGGACAGGGACAGAAGAGACCCAGTACTTC. The chain is built from TRBV10-3 and TRBJ2-5; 8 nucleotides line up with TRBD1. V shed 4 bases and J 3 bases; nucleotides not matched to a gene: 4. The CDR3 has 14 residues. Germline V CDR1 and CDR2: ENHRY, SYGVKD.